These 8 T cell receptor beta chains came from one sample sequenced in a study of graft-versus-host responses after intestinal transplantation. Their antigens are not known. Profiled with immunoSEQ multiplex PCR; TCRdb holds only in-frame clones, not every one. Here the sample spans tens of thousands of clones, around 95% being singletons. The sample was unstimulated CD8+ T cells sorted from spleen or lymph node cells, taken before intestinal transplant. Source of these receptors: a human donor who received an intestinal transplant.

The chain has TRBV4-1 and TRBJ1-5; D uncertain. V lost 0 bases and J 7 bases, leaving 7 bases between the germline ends. The germline V gene encodes CDR1 MGHRA and CDR2 YSYEKL. The CDR3 sequence is 13 residues long. The CDR3 loop is CASSQDGGQPQHF. The DNA for the CDR3 is TGCGCCAGCAGCCAAGATGGCGGACAGCCCCAGCATTTT.

The chain links TRBV5-1 to TRBJ1-2, with D unresolved. The length of the CDR3 is 12 residues. The germline gives CDR1 SGHRS, CDR2 YFSETQ. Trimming left V 0 bases short and J 4 bases short, with 4 bases between. The CDR3 sequence: CASSLGAYGYTF. DNA of the CDR3: TGCGCCAGCAGCTTGGGCGCCTATGGCTACACCTTC. Full variable domain (rest looked up from reference TRBV5-1 and TRBJ1-2): KAGVTQTPRYLIKTRGQQVTLSCSPISGHRSVSWYQQTPGQGLQFLFEYFSETQRNKGNFPGRFSGRQFSNSRSEMNVSTLELGDSALYLCASSLGAYGYTFGSGTRLTVV.

The chain is built from TRBV27 and TRBJ1-2, with TRBD1 matching 12 bases. CDR1 is MNHEY, CDR2 SMNVEV, per germline (reference sequence). CDR3 size: 17 residues. V gave up 5 bases and J gave up 8 bases; unmatched junction bases: 15. The CDR3 loop reads CASSPPGTGGKNGGYTF. The CDR3 DNA is TGTGCCAGCAGTCCGCCCGGGACAGGGGGCAAGAATGGAGGCTACACCTTC.

As concerns this clone: Different DNA sequences within this sample yield the same CDR3. This chain's CDR3 is CASSVGDRGSYEQYF. For the CDR3, the DNA is TGTGCCAGCAGCGTAGGGGACAGGGGGAGCTACGAGCAGTACTTC. This chain uses TRBV9 with TRBJ2-7, with TRBD1 identical over 11 bases. V lost 0 bases, J lost 3 bases, and 2 bases stayed unmatched. Per the germline V gene, CDR1 is SGDLS and CDR2 is YYNGEE. The CDR3 sequence is 15 residues long.

V and J are TRBV6-5 and TRBJ2-7; possibly TRBD2 for D (6 bases). Germline V gene lookup returns CDR1 MNHEY and CDR2 SVGAGI. The CDR3 contains 15 residues. The germline V and J ends were trimmed by 4 bases and 5 bases, with 18 bases remaining between them. Here the CDR3 reads CASSFRDSLGDEQYF. CDR3 coding DNA: TGTGCCAGCAGTTTCCGGGACTCTCTGGGCGACGAGCAGTACTTC.

This clone was seen only once. This chain links TRBV4-1 with TRBJ2-3; D unresolved. The CDR3 loop spans 11 amino acids. Germline V gene lookup returns CDR1 MGHRA and CDR2 YSYEKL. V was cut by 1 base and J by 9 bases, with 5 bases left in between. CDR3 region: CASSQVGTQYF. CDR3 nucleotides: TGCGCCAGCAGCCAAGTTGGGACGCAGTATTTT.

The J gene is TRBJ2-7, the V gene TRBV27; 7 bases fit TRBD1. The V gene end was trimmed by 7 bases and the J gene end by 1 base; junction bases not matched to a gene: 1. CDR3 size: 12 residues. Looked up from germline, CDR1 is MNHEY and CDR2 is SMNVEV (reference sequence). The CDR3, as DNA: TGTGCCAGCATGACAGGGTCCTACGAGCAGTACTTC. Its translation is CASMTGSYEQYF.

The rearrangement joins TRBV19 to TRBJ1-1; D call uncertain. The CDR3 has 13 amino acids. In germline, CDR1 is LNHDA, CDR2 SQIVND (reference sequence). V lost 6 bases and J 11 bases, leaving 19 bases between the germline ends. The chain's CDR3 is CASRGIFRKTAFF. In DNA, the CDR3 is TGTGCCAGTAGGGGTATCTTTCGCAAAACGGCTTTCTTT.